These T cell receptor beta chains were read from a single sample in a study of T cell responses to AZD1222 COVID-19 vaccine. The method was immunoSEQ multiplex PCR; TCRdb's version includes in-frame clones alone and lacks a portion of them. The sample yields some 150,000 clones, roughly nine tenths seen once. This specimen was peripheral blood, taken on day 0 of AZD1222 vaccination. These TCRs come from an adult in good health. Each CDR3 is given without its conserved first and last residue.

v_call cdr3_aa
TRBV5-1 ASSRDSANTEAF
TRBV7-9 ASSSGGRPQH
TRBV18 ASSPPRFGARGTEAF
TRBV5-1 ASSLGQFSNQPQH
TRBV6-2/TRBV6-3 ASSYQSGRPITDTQY
TRBV6-6 ASLGGQGAGTQY
TRBV6-6 ASSYQDRSYGYT
TRBV19 ASRFPNSPLH
TRBV5-4 ASSLKREARYEQY
TRBV28 ASSSPTPGTEAF
TRBV12-3/TRBV12-4 ASVGVNTEAF
TRBV9 ASSVEGSLDTEAF
TRBV21-1 ASSNWDGTVQETQY
TRBV28 ASLRISGRNHQETQY
TRBV19 ASSIRGQSQETQY
TRBV5-4 ASSSRTGPVSYNEQF
TRBV12-1 ASRSDGYT
TRBV4-1 ASSPMATGNYGYT
TRBV12-3/TRBV12-4 ASNTGDDQPQH